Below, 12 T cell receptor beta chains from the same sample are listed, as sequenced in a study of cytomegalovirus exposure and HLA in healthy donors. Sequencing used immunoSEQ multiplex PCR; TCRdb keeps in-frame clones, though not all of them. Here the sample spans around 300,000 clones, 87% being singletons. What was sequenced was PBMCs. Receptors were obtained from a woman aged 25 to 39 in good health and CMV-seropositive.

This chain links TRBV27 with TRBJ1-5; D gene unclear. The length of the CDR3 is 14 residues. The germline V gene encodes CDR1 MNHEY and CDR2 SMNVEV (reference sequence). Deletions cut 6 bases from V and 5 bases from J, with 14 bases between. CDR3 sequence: CASSMVGRDQPQHF. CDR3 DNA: TGTGCCAGCAGCATGGTAGGTAGAGATCAGCCCCAGCATTTT.

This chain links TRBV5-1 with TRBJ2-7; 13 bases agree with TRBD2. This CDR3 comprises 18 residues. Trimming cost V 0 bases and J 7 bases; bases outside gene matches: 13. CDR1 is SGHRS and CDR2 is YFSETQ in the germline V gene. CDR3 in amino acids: CASSLAQAGTSGTGEQYF. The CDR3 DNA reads TGCGCCAGCAGCTTGGCCCAGGCCGGGACTAGCGGGACGGGAGAGCAGTACTTC.

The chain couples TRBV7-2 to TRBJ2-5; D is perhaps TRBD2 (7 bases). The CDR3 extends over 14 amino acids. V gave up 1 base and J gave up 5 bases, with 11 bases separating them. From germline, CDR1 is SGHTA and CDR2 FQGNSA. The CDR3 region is CASSLEGGTETQYF. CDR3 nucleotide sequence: TGTGCCAGCAGCTTAGAGGGGGGGACCGAGACCCAGTACTTC.

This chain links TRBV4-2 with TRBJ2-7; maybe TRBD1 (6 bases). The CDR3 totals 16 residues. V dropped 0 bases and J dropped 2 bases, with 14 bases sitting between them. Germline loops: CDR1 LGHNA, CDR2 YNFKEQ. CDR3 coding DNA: TGTGCCAGCAGCCAAGATCGCAGGACAGTAGCCTACGAGCAGTACTTC. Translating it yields CASSQDRRTVAYEQYF.

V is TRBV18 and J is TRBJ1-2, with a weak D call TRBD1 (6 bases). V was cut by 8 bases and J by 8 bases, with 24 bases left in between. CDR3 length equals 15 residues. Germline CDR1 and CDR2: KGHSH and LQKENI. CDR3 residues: CASTIALPGAEGYTF. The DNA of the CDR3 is TGTGCCAGCACTATCGCCCTCCCGGGGGCGGAAGGCTACACCTTC.

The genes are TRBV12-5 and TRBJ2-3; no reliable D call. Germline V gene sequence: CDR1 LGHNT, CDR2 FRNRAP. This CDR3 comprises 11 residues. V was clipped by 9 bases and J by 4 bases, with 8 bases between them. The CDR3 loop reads CASARADTQYF. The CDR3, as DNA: TGTGCTAGCGCCAGAGCAGATACGCAGTATTTT.

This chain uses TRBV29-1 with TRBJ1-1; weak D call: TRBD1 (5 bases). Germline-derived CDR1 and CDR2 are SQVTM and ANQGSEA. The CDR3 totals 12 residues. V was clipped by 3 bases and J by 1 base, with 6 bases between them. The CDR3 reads CSVEGRNTEAFF. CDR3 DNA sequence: TGCAGCGTTGAGGGACGGAACACTGAAGCTTTCTTT.

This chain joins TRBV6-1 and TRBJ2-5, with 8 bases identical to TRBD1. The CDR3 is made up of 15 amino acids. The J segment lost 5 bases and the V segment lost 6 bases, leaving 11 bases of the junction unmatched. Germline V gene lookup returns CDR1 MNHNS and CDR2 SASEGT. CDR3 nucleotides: TGTGCCAGCAGCGAGGGACAGGTGGGTGGGGAGACCCAGTACTTC. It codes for CASSEGQVGGETQYF.

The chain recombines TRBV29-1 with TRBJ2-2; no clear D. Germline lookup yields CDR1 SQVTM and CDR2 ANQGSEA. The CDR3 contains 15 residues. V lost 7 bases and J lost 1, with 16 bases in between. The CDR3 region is CSARTYTRNTGELFF. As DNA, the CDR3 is TGCAGCGCACGGACCTACACACGGAACACCGGGGAGCTGTTTTTT.

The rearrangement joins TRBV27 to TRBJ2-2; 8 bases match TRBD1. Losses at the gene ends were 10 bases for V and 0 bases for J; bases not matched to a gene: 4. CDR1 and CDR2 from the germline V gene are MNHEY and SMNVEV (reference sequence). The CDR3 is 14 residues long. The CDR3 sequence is CATGQGPNTGELFF. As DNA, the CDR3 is TGTGCCACCGGACAGGGCCCGAACACCGGGGAGCTGTTTTTT.

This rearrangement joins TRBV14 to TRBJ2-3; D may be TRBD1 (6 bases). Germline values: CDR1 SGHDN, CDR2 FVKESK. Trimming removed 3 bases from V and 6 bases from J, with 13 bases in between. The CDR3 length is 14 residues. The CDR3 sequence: CASSQYTGTDTQYF. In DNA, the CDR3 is TGTGCCAGCAGCCAGTACACAGGGACGGATACGCAGTATTTT.

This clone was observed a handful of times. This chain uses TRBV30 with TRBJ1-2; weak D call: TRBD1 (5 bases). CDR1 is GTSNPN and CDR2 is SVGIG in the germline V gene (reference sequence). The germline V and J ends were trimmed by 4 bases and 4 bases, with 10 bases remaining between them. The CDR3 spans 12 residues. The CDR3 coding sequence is TGTGCCTGGAAAGGACAAACCTATGGCTACACCTTC. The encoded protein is CAWKGQTYGYTF. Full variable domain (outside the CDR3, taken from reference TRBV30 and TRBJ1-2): SQTIHQWPATLVQPVGSPLSLECTVEGTSNPNLYWYRQAAGRGLQLLFYSVGIGQISSEVPQNLSASRPQDRQFILSSKKLLLSDSGFYLCAWKGQTYGYTFGSGTRLTVV.